These 11 T cell receptor beta chains were all obtained from the same sample, sequenced in a study of PD-1 blockade in classical Hodgkin lymphoma. The method was immunoSEQ multiplex PCR; TCRdb's version includes in-frame clones alone and lacks a portion of them. The sample has 20,000 to 25,000 clones; over 65% are singletons. Stated time point: cycle 4 day 1 (C4D1), after five to seven weeks of nivolumab. All trial patients relapsed after autologous stem cell transplantation. The source material was peripheral blood mononuclear cells (PBMCs), sampled before the fourth cycle of nivolumab. The receptors here all came from a human donor with classical Hodgkin lymphoma.

This clone was counted a few times. The chain combines TRBV19 with TRBJ2-1; 8 bases fit TRBD2. The V gene's germline CDR1 is LNHDA and CDR2 SQIVND (reference sequence). V was pared by 1 base and J by 1 base, with 3 bases of the junction left unmatched. This CDR3 comprises 16 residues. CDR3: CASSIAGGRSYNEQFF. The CDR3 nucleotides read TGTGCCAGTAGTATAGCGGGAGGGCGATCCTACAATGAGCAGTTCTTC.

The chain is built from TRBV28 and TRBJ1-2, with 11 bases identical to TRBD1. Germline V gives CDR1 MDHEN, CDR2 SYDVKM. Trimming took 2 bases from V and 7 from J; bases not matched to a gene: 6. This CDR3 is built from 15 residues. CDR3 DNA sequence: TGTGCCAGCAGTTTACCCCTGGGACAGGGGGGTGGCTACACCTTC. The encoded protein is CASSLPLGQGGGYTF.

The rearrangement links TRBV10-3 to TRBJ2-3; D is unresolved. The V gene's germline CDR1 is ENHRY and CDR2 SYGVKD. Trimming removed 6 bases at V and 6 bases at J, with 7 bases between. This CDR3 has 11 residues. The DNA for the CDR3 is TGTGCCATCAGAGTTTGGGATACGCAGTATTTT. This translates into CAIRVWDTQYF.

J is TRBJ2-5 and V is TRBV6-1; no clear D. Germline V gene lookup returns CDR1 MNHNS and CDR2 SASEGT. The V end was cut by 6 bases, the J end by 5 bases, with 13 bases between. The CDR3 runs 13 residues. The CDR3 here is CASRVGVWETQYF. CDR3 coding DNA: TGTGCCAGCAGGGTCGGCGTGTGGGAGACCCAGTACTTC.

The chain couples TRBV5-4 to TRBJ2-1; 14 bases are a match to TRBD2. V lost 3 bases and J lost 8; bases outside the gene matches: 7. Germline CDR1 SGHNT, CDR2 YYREEE (reference sequence). The CDR3 contains 16 residues. In DNA form, the CDR3 reads TGTGCCAGCAGCTGGGGTGGGACTAGCGGGAGTTATGAGCAGTTCTTC. It encodes CASSWGGTSGSYEQFF.

By frequency in the sample, this clone is medium-sized. This chain uses TRBV7-9 with TRBJ2-5, with D perhaps TRBD1 (6 bases). Germline V gene lookup returns CDR1 SEHNR and CDR2 FQNEAQ (reference sequence). This CDR3 contains 14 residues. Trimming stripped 4 bases from V and 5 bases from J, with 14 bases between. Here the CDR3 DNA reads TGTGCCAGCAGCTCGACAGGTCGAGGGGAGACCCAGTACTTC. This translates into CASSSTGRGETQYF.

The chain has TRBV15 and TRBJ1-5; 7 nucleotides match TRBD1. Trimming at V came to 2 bases and at J to 5 bases, leaving 3 bases not matched to a gene. The CDR3 sequence is 14 residues long. Looked up from germline, CDR1 is LNHNV and CDR2 is YYDKDF (reference sequence). CDR3 in amino acids: CATSRTGAHQPQHF. In nucleotides, the CDR3 is TGTGCCACCAGCAGAACAGGGGCGCATCAGCCCCAGCATTTT.

The chain couples TRBV10-1 to TRBJ2-2; the match to TRBD2 covers 9 bases. Trimming removed 4 bases from V and 4 bases from J; junction bases left unmatched: 7. This CDR3 contains 16 residues. Looked up from germline, CDR1 is WNHNN and CDR2 is SYGVQD (reference sequence). CDR3 sequence: CASSAYGTSSTGELFF. CDR3 DNA sequence: TGCGCCAGCAGTGCTTACGGGACTAGCAGCACCGGGGAGCTGTTTTTT.

The chain employs TRBV9 and TRBJ2-7; D is possibly TRBD2 (5 bases). Germline CDR1 SGDLS, CDR2 YYNGEE. The CDR3 is made up of 15 amino acids. With 2 bases removed from V and 2 bases from J, the gap between germline ends came to 14 bases. CDR3: CASSVGADPAYEQYF. CDR3 bases: TGTGCCAGCAGCGTGGGAGCGGACCCGGCCTACGAGCAGTACTTC.

The chain employs TRBV2 and TRBJ1-1; D is ambiguous. Trimming cost V 3 bases and J 1 base, with 6 bases left between them. The CDR3 has 13 amino acids. Germline V gene data show CDR1 as SNHLY and CDR2 as FYNNEI. The CDR3 nucleotides are TGTGCCAGCAGTGAGGGTGGGAACACTGAAGCTTTCTTT. It specifies CASSEGGNTEAFF.

About this clone itself: Other DNA variants within this sample encode the same CDR3. The chain carries TRBV27 and TRBJ1-1; no clear D. This CDR3 comprises 13 residues. Trimming cost V 3 bases and J 3 bases, with 8 bases left between them. Germline-derived CDR1 and CDR2 are MNHEY and SMNVEV (reference sequence). The CDR3 protein is CASSFREYTEAFF. CDR3 nucleotides: TGTGCCAGCAGTTTCCGTGAGTACACTGAAGCTTTCTTT.